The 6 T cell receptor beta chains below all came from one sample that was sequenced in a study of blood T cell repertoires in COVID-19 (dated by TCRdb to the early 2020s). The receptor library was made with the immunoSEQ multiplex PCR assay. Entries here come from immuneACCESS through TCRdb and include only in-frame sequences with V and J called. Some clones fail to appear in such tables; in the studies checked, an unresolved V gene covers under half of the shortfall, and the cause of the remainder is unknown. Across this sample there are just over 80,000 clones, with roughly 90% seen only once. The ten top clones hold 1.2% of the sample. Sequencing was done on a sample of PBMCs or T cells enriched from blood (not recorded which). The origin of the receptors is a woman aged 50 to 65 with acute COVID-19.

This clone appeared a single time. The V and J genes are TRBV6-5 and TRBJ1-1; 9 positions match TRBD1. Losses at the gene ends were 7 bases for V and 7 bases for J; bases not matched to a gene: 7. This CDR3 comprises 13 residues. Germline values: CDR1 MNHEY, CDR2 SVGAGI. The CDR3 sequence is CASIRDREGEAFF. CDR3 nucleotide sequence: TGTGCCAGCATCCGGGACAGGGAGGGTGAAGCTTTCTTT.

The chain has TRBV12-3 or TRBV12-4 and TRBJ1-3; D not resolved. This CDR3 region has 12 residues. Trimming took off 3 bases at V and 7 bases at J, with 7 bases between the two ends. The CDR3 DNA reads TGTGCCAGCAGTTTTTCCGGGAACACCATATATTTT. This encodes CASSFSGNTIYF.

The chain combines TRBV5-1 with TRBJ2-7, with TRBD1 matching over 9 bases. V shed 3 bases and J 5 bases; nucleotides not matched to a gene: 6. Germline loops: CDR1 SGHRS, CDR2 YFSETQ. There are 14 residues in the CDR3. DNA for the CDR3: TGCGCCAGCAGCTACGGGGACAGGGAAAACGAGCAGTACTTC. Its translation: CASSYGDRENEQYF.

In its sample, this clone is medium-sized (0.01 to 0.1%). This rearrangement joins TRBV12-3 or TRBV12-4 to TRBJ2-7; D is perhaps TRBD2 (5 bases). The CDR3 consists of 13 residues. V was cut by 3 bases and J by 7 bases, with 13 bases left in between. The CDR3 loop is CASSFSRSGEQYF. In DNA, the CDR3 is TGTGCCAGCAGTTTTAGCCGTTCGGGGGAGCAGTACTTC.

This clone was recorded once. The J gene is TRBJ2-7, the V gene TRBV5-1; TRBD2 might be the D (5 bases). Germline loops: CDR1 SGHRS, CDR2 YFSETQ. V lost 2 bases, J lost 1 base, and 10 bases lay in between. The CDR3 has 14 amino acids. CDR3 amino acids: CASSLRTGSYEQYF. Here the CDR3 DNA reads TGCGCCAGCAGCTTAAGGACTGGGTCCTACGAGCAGTACTTC.

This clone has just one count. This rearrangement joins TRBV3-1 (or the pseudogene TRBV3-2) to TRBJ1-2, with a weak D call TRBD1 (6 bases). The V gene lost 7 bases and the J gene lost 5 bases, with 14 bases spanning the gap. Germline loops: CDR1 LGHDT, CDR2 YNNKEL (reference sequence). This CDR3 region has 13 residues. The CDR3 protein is CASKEKGVYGYTF. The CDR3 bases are TGTGCCAGCAAAGAAAAGGGGGTATATGGCTACACCTTC.